This T cell receptor (beta chain) was profiled in a study of breast tumors, draining lymph nodes, adjacent tissues. The CDR3 extends over 17 amino acids. In germline, CDR1 is MNHEY, CDR2 SVGAGI. Germline trimming cut 5 bases from V and 0 bases from J; bases unmatched to any gene: 10. In TCRdb, the multiplex PCR reads were re-called with MiXCR into one record per CDR3 protein. The table includes around 120,000 distinct CDR3 sequences, 20% detected once. The lymph nodes were axillary draining lymph nodes from breast cancer patients. The sample taken for sequencing was axillary lymph node tissue. The chain employs TRBV6-5 and TRBJ2-1; TRBD2 matches at 7 bases. The clonotype originates from a female donor with breast cancer. Some clones in this sample may be carry-over from other donors' samples. CDR3: CASSTPPSGNSYNEQFF. As DNA, the CDR3 is TGTGCCAGCAGTACACCCCCGAGCGGGAACTCCTACAATGAGCAGTTCTTC.